The TCR beta chain described here comes from a study of T cell repertoires in cytomegalovirus infection. As for the study in general: Evidence of both CMV infection and a matching HLA type came from public TCR beta signatures.

The CDR3 is 12 residues long. CDR1 is MNHEY, CDR2 SVGEGT, per germline. Trimming left V 3 bases short and J 12 bases short, with 12 bases between. TCRdb passed the reads through MiXCR, listing each CDR3 protein once. The table records more than 85,000 distinct CDR3 sequences, around a quarter of them present only once. The study, taken as a whole, reports: CMV-specific TCR beta clonotypes restricted by HLA-C dominated the ex vivo response. Using cumulative public TCR beta family frequency, the authors identified those who carried CMV together with the relevant HLA.

This clonotype was counted between two and nine times. Its matching antigen is unknown. The sample consisted of CD8+ T cells from PBMCs. The rearrangement links TRBV6-2 or TRBV6-3 to TRBJ2-1; D is uncertain. The sequence derives from a human donor in good health (CMV status not recorded). Some clones in this sample may be carry-over from other donors' samples. The CDR3 reads CASSYPPAGQFF. Written as DNA, the CDR3 is TGTGCCAGCAGTTATCCCCCAGCAGGGCAGTTCTTC.